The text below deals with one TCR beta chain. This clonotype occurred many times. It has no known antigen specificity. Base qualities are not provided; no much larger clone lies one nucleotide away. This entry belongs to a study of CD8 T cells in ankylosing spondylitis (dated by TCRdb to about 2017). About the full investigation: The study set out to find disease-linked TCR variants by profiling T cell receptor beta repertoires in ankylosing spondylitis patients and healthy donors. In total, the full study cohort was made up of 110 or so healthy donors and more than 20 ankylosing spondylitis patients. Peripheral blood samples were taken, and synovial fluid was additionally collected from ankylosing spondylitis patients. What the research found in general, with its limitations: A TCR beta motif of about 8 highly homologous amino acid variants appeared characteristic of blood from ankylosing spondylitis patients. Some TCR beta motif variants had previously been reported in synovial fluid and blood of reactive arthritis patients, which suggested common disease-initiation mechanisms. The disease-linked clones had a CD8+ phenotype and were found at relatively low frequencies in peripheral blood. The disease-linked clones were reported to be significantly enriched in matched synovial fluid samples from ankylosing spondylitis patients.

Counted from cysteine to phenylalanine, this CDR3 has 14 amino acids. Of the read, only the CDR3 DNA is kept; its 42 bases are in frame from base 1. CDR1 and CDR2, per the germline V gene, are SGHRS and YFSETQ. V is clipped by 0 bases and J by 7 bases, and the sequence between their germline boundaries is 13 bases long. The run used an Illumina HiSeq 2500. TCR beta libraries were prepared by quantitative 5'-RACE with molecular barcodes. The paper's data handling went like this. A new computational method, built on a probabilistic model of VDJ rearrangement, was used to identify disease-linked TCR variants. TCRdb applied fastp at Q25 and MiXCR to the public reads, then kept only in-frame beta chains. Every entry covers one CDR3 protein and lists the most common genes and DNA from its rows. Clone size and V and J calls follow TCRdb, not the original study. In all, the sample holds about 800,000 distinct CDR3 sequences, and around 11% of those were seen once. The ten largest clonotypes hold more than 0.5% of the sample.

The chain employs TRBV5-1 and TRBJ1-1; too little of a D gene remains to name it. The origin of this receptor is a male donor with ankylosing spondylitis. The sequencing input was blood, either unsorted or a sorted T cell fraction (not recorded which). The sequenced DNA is TGCGCCAGCAGCTTGGAGGGAATCGGGGATGAAGCTTTCTTT. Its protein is CASSLEGIGDEAFF.